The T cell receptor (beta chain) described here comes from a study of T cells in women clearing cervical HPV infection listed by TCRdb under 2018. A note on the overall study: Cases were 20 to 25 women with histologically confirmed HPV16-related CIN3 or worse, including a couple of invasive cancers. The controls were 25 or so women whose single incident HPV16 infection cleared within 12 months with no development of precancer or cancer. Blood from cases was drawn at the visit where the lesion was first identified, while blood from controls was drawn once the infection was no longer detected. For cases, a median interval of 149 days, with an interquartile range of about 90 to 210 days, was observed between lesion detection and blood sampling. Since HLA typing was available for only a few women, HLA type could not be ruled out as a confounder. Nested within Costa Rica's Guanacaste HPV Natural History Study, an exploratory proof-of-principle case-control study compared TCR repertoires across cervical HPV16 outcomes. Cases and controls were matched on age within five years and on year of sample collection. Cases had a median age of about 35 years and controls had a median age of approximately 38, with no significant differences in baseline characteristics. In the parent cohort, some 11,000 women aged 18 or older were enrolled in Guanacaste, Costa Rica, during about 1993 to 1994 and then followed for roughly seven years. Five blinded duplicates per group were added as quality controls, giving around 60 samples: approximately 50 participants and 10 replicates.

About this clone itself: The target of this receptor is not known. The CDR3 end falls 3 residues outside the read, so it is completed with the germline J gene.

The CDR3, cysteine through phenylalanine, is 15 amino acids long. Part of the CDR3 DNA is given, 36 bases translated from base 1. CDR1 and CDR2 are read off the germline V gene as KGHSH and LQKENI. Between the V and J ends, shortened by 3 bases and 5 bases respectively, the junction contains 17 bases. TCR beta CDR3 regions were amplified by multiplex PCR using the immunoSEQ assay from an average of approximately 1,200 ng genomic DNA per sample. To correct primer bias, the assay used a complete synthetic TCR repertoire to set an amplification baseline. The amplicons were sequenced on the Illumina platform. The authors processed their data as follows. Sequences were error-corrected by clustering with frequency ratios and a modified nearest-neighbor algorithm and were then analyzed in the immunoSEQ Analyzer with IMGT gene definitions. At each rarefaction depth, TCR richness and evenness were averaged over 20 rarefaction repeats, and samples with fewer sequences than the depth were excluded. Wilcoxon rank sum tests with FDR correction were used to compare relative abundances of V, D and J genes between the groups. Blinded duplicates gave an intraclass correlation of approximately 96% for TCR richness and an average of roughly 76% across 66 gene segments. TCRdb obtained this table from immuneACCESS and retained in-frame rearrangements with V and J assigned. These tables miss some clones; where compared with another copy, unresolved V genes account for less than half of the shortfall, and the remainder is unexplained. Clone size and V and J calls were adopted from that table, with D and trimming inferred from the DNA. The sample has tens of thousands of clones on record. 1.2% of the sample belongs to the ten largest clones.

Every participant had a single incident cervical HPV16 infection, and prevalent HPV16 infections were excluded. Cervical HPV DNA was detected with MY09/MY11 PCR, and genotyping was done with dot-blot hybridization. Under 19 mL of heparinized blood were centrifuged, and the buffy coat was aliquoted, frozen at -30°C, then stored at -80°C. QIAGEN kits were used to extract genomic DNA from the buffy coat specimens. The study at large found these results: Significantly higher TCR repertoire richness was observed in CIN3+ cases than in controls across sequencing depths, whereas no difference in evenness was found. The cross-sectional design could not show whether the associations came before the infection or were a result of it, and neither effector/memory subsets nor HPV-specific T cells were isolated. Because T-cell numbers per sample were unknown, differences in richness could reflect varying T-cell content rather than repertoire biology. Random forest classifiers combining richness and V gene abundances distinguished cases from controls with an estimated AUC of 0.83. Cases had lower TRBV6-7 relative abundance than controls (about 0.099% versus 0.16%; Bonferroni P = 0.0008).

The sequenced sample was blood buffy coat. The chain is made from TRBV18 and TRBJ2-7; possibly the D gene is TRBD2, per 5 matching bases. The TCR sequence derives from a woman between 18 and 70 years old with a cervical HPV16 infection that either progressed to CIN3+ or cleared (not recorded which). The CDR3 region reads CASSPLGPGGNEQYF. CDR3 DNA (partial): TGTGCCAGCTCACCCCTGGGCCCCGGAGGTAACGAG.